This T cell receptor beta chain was sequenced in a study of cytomegalovirus exposure and HLA in healthy donors. The wider study: Out of approximately 170 million T cells, an earlier analysis found around 110 million unique TCR beta sequences in total. Approximately 81% of 350 to 400 genotyped donors fell in the Caucasian-associated ancestry cluster. General observations from the study: Versus the approximately 700-donor mean, an Asian-associated ancestry cluster reportedly showed fewer N-insertions in a later analysis. The sole available immune exposure information was CMV serostatus.

On this clone itself: The antigen remains unidentified.

This PCR relied on a set of 60 Vbeta primers and 13 Jbeta primers. Assay used: immunoSEQ multiplex PCR; TCRdb lists only in-frame clones, some missing. This table lists about 48,000 clones. Sequenced: PBMCs. The TCR was taken from a male donor in good health and CMV-seropositive.

The DNA of the CDR3 is TGTGCCAGCAGCCAACAGGACACTGAAGCTTTCTTT. This translates into CASSQQDTEAFF. V is TRBV7-9 and J is TRBJ1-1, with D perhaps TRBD1 (5 bases). This CDR3 comprises 12 residues. Germline assignment: CDR1 SEHNR and CDR2 FQNEAQ (reference sequence). Trimming left V 5 bases short and J 3 bases short, with 7 bases between.